Described below is a single T cell receptor (beta chain) sequence and its context. Data came from immunoSEQ multiplex PCR; TCRdb stores just in-frame clones and leaves some out. The top ten hold 13% of the sample, which has 74,000 or so clones, approximately 81% seen once. This entry is derived from a study of T cell responses to AZD1222 COVID-19 vaccine. Between the trimmed V and J ends, which lost 1 base and 7 bases, there was a span of 10 bases. This CDR3 contains 13 residues. Germline assignment: CDR1 LGHNA and CDR2 YNFKEQ. V is TRBV4-2 and J is TRBJ1-1; no firm D call. This sequence originates from an adult in good health. The source was peripheral blood, collected on day 0 of AZD1222 vaccination. The CDR3 region has the DNA TGTGCCAGCAGCCAAGTTCCGGGGATTGAAGCTTTCTTT. Translating gives CASSQVPGIEAFF.